What follows describes a single T cell receptor (beta chain). This record belongs to a study of Graves' ophthalmopathy and Graves' hyperthyroidism. The TCR beta CDR3 regions underwent amplification from RNA transcripts. Investigators did first-round RT-PCR with HTBI primers, then second-round multiplex PCR. TCRdb fed the multiplex PCR reads into MiXCR, producing one record per CDR3 protein. This sample has 150,000 to 200,000 distinct CDR3 sequences, with around 39% found just once. Out of around 9.4 ml of fresh peripheral blood, PBMCs were obtained. CDR1 is MNHNS, CDR2 SASEGT, per germline. This CDR3 region has 15 residues. V was trimmed by 6 bases and J by 7 bases, leaving 21 bases between them.

What was sequenced was peripheral blood. The genes are TRBV6-1 and TRBJ1-2; D gene unclear. The TCR sequence derives from a man between 25 and 39 years old with Graves' ophthalmopathy. The CDR3 spells CASSNEVAGLAGYTF. The CDR3 nucleotides are TGTGCCAGCAGCAACGAGGTGGCAGGCTTGGCTGGCTACACCTTC.